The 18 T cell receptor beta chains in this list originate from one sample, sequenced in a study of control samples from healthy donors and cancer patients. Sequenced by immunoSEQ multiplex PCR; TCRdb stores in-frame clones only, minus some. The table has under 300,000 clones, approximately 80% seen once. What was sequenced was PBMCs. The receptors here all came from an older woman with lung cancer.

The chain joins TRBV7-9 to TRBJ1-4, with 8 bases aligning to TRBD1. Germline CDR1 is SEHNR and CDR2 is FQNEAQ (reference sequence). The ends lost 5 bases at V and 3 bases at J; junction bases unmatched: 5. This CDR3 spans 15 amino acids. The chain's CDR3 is CASSRQGAANEKLFF. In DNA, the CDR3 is TGTGCCAGCAGCCGTCAGGGGGCTGCTAATGAAAAACTGTTTTTT.

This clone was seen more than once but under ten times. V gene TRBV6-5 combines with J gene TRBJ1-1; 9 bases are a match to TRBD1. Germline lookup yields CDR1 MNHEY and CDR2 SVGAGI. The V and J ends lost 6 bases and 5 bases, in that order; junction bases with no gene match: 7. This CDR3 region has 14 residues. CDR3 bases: TGTGCCAGCAGAGGGACAGGGATGGGAACTGAAGCTTTCTTT. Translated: CASRGTGMGTEAFF.

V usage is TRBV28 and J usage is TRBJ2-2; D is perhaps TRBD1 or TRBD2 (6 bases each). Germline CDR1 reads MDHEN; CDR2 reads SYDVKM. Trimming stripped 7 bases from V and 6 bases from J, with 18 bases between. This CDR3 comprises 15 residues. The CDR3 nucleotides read TGTGCCAGCATCTTGGGGGGCCTGGGATCCGGGGAGCTGTTTTTT. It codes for CASILGGLGSGELFF.

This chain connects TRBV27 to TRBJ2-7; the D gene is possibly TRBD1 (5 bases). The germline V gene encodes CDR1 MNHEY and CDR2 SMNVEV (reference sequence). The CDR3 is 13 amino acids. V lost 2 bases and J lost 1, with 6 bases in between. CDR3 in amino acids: CASSLKGSYEQYF. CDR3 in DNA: TGTGCCAGCAGTTTAAAGGGGTCCTACGAGCAGTACTTC.

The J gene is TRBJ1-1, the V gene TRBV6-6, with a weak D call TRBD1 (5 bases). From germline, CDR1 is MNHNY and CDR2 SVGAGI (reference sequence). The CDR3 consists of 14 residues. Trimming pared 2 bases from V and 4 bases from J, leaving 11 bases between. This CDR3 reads CASSYREGSTEAFF. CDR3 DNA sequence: TGTGCCAGCAGTTACCGAGAGGGGAGCACTGAAGCTTTCTTT.

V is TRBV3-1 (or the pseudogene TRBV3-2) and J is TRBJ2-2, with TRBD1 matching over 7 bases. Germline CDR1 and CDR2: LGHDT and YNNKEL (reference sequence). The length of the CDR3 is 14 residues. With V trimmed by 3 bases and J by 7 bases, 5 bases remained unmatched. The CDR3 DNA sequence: TGTGCCAGCAGCCAGTACACAGGGGTCGGGGAGCTGTTTTTT. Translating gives CASSQYTGVGELFF.

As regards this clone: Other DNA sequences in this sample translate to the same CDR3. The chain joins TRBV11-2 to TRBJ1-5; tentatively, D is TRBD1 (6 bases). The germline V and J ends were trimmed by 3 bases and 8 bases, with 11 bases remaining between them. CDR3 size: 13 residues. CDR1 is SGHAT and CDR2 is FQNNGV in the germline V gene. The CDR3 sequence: CASSLGAREPQHF. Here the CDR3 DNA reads TGTGCCAGCAGCTTGGGGGCTAGAGAGCCCCAGCATTTT.

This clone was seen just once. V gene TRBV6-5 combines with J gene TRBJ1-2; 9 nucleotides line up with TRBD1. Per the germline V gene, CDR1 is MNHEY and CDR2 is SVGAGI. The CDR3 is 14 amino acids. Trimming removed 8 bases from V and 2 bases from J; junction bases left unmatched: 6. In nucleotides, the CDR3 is TGTGCCAGCGCTACAGGGGGCCTAAACTATGGCTACACCTTC. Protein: CASATGGLNYGYTF.

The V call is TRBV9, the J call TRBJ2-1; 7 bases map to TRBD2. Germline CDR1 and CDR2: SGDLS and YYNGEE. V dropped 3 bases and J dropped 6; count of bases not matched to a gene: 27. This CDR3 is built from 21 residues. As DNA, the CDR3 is TGTGCCAGCAGCGGGACCCTGTGGAGGGAGGGCCTCCCTTTACTTGGCAATGAGCAGTTCTTC. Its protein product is CASSGTLWREGLPLLGNEQFF.

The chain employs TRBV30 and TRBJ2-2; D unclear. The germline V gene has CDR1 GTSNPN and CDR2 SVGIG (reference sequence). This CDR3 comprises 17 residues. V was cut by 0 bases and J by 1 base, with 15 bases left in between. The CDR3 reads CAWSVRPRIGNTGELFF. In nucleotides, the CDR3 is TGTGCCTGGAGTGTACGTCCCCGGATAGGGAACACCGGGGAGCTGTTTTTT.

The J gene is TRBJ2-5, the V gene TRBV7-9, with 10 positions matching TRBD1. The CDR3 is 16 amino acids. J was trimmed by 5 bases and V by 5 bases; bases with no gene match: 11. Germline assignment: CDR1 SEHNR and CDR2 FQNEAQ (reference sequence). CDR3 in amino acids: CASSTAPGTGEETQYF. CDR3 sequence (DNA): TGTGCCAGCAGCACTGCCCCCGGGACAGGGGAGGAGACCCAGTACTTC.

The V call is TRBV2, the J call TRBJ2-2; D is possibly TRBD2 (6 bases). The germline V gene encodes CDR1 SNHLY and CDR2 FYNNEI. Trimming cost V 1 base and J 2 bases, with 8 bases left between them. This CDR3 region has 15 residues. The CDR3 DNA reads TGTGCCAGCAGTGAAGGGAGGGCAAACACCGGGGAGCTGTTTTTT. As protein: CASSEGRANTGELFF. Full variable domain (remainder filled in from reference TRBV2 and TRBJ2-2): EPEVTQTPSHQVTQMGQEVILRCVPISNHLYFYWYRQILGQKVEFLVSFYNNEISEKSEIFDDQFSVERPDGSNFTLKIRSTKLEDSAMYFCASSEGRANTGELFFGEGSRLTVL.

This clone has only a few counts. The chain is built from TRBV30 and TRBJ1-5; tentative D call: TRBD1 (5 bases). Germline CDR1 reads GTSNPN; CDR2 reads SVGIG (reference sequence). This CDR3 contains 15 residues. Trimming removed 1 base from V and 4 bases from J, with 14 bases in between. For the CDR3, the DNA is TGTGCCTGGAGTGAGGGGACTCTAGCAAATCAGCCCCAGCATTTT. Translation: CAWSEGTLANQPQHF.

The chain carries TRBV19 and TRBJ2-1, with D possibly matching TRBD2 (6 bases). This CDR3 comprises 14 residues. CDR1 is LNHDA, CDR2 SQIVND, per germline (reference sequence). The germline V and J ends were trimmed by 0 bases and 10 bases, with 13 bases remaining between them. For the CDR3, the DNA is TGTGCCAGTAGTATAGACTCGACTAGTAACGAGCAGTTCTTC. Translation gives CASSIDSTSNEQFF.

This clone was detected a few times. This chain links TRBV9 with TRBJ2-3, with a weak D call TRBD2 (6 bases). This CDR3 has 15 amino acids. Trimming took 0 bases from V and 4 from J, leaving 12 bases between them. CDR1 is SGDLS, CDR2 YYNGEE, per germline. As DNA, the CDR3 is TGTGCCAGCAGCGTAGGGGACTGGGGGTCAGATACGCAGTATTTT. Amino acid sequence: CASSVGDWGSDTQYF.

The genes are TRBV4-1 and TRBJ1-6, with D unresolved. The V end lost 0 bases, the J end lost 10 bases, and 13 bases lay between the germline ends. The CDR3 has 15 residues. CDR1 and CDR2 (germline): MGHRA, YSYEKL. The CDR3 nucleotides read TGCGCCAGCAGCCAAGATGGACTAATGAGGTCACCCCTCCACTTT. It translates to CASSQDGLMRSPLHF.

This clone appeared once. The CDR3 DNA follows: TGTGCCAGCAGTGAACGGCCGAATCAGCCCCAGCATTTT. This sequence encodes CASSERPNQPQHF. This chain uses TRBV2 with TRBJ1-5; D is uncertain. This CDR3 is built from 13 residues. V gave up 2 bases and J gave up 4 bases, with 6 bases separating them. The germline CDR1 and CDR2 sequences are SNHLY and FYNNEI. The entire variable domain, with the rest obtained from reference TRBV2 and TRBJ1-5, is as follows: EPEVTQTPSHQVTQMGQEVILRCVPISNHLYFYWYRQILGQKVEFLVSFYNNEISEKSEIFDDQFSVERPDGSNFTLKIRSTKLEDSAMYFCASSERPNQPQHFGDGTRLSIL.

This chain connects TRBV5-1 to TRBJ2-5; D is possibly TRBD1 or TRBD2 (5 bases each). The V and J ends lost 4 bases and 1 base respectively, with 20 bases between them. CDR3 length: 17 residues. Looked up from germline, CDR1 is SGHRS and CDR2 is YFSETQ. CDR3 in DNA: TGCGCCAGCAGCCCCGCGGCCGGGGCTTACCCCCAAGAGACCCAGTACTTC. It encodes CASSPAAGAYPQETQYF. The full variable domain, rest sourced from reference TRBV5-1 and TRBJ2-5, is KAGVTQTPRYLIKTRGQQVTLSCSPISGHRSVSWYQQTPGQGLQFLFEYFSETQRNKGNFPGRFSGRQFSNSRSEMNVSTLELGDSALYLCASSPAAGAYPQETQYFGPGTRLLVL.